This entry describes one T cell receptor (beta chain). No antigen is known for it. The data derive from a study of cytomegalovirus exposure and HLA in healthy donors. Whole-study context: Within an early data release were tens of millions of unique TCRs drawn from HLA-typed donors. In terms of ancestry, the Caucasian-associated cluster contained about four fifths of the approximately 420 genotyped donors. Study outcomes and limitations: A few of the chains that were CMV-associated were confirmed in vitro to be specific for CMV antigens. The study labeled 164 TCR beta chains cytomegalovirus-associated.

It was with 60 Vbeta and 13 Jbeta primers that the PCR ran. Using immunoSEQ multiplex PCR, the repertoire was profiled, and TCRdb retains in-frame clones only, with some absent. The sample carries about 130,000 clones, around 70% recorded once. Sequencing used PBMCs. The sequence derives from a woman in her fifties or sixties in good health and CMV-seropositive.

In nucleotides, the CDR3 is TGCAGCGTTGCCGGGGGGTTCAATGAGCAGTTCTTC. Protein: CSVAGGFNEQFF. J is TRBJ2-1 and V is TRBV29-1; 7 nucleotides match TRBD2. CDR1 is SQVTM and CDR2 is ANQGSEA in the germline V gene. The CDR3 covers 12 residues. Germline trimming cut 4 bases from V and 6 bases from J; bases unmatched to any gene: 3.